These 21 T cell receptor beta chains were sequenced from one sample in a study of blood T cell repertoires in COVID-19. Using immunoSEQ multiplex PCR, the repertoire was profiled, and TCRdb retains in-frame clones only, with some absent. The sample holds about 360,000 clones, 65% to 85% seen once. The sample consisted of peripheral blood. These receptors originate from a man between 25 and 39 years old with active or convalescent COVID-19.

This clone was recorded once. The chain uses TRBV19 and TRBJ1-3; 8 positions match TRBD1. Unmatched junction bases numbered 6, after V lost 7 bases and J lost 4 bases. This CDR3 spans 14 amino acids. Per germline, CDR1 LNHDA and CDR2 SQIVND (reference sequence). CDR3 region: CASMRQGRGNTIYF. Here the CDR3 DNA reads TGTGCCAGTATGCGACAGGGGCGAGGAAACACCATATATTTT.

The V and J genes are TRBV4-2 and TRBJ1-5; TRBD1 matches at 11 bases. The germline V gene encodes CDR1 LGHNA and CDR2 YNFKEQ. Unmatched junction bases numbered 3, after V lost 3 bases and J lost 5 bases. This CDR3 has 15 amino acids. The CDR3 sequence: CASSHGDRGDQPQHF. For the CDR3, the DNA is TGTGCCAGCAGCCACGGGGACAGGGGGGATCAGCCCCAGCATTTT.

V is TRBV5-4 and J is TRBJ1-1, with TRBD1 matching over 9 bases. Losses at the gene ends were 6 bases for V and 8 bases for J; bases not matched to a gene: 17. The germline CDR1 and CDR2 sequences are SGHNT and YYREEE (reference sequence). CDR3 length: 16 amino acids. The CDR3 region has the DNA TGTGCCAGCACCCACCGCTACAGGGGGCTTCCTCCGGAAGCTTTCTTT. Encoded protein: CASTHRYRGLPPEAFF.

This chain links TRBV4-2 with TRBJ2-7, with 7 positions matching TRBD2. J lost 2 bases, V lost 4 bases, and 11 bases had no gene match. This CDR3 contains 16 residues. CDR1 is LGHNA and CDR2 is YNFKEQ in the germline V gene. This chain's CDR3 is CASSPSRGEGTYEQYF. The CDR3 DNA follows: TGTGCCAGCAGCCCCTCTCGCGGGGAGGGGACCTACGAGCAGTACTTC.

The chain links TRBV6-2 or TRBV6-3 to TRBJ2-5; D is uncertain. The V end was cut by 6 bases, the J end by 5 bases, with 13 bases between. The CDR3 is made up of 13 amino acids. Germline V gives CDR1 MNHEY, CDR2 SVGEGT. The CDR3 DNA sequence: TGTGCCAGCAGCGCCGTAGAGCTGGAGACCCAGTACTTC. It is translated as CASSAVELETQYF.

Here the CDR3 DNA reads TGTGCCAGCAGCCCCGCCAGGGGGCGAGGCTACACCTTC. Amino acid sequence: CASSPARGRGYTF. V is TRBV7-2 and J is TRBJ1-2; 8 nucleotides agree with TRBD1. The CDR3 contains 13 residues. With 5 bases clipped from V and 8 bases from J, the junction kept 7 bases outside the gene matches. Germline CDR1 reads SGHTA; CDR2 reads FQGNSA.

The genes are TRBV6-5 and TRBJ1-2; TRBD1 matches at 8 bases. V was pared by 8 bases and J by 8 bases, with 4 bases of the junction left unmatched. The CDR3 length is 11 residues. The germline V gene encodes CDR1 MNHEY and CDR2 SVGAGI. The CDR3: CASGTGLGYTF. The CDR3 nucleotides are TGTGCCAGCGGGACAGGACTGGGCTACACCTTC.

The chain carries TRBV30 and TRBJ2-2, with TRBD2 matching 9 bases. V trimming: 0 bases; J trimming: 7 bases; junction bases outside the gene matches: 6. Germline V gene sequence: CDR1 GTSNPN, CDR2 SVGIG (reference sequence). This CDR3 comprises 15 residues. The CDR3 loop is CAWSVPPSGDGELFF. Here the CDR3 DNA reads TGTGCCTGGAGTGTTCCCCCTAGCGGGGACGGGGAGCTGTTTTTT.

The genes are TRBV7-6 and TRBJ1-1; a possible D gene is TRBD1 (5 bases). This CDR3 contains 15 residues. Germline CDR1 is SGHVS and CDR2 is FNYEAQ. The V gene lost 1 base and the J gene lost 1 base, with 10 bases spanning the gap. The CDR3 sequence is CASSLGGSANTEAFF. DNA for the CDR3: TGTGCCAGCAGCTTAGGGGGCAGTGCGAACACTGAAGCTTTCTTT.

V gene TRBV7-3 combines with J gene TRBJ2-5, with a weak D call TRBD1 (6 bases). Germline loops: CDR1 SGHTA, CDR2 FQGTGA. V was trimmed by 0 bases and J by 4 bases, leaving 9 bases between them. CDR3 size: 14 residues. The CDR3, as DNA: TGTGCCAGCAGCTTAACTGGGGGCCGAGAGACCCAGTACTTC. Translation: CASSLTGGRETQYF.

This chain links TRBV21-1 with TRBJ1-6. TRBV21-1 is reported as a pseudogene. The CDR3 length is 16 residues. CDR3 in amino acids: CASSKERSGEGSPLHF. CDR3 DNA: TGTGCCAGCAGCAAAGAGAGGAGCGGGGAAGGTTCACCCCTCCACTTT.

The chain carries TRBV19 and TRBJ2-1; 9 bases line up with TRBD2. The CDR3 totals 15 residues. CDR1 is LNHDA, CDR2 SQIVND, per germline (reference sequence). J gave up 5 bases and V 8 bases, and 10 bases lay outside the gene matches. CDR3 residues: CASLKTSGGNNEQFF. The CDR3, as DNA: TGTGCCAGTTTAAAGACTAGCGGAGGCAACAATGAGCAGTTCTTC.

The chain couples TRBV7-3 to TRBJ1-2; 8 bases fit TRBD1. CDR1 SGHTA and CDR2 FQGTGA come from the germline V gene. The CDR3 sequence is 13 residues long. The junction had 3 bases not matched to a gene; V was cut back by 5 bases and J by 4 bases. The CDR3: CASSQQGGYGYTF. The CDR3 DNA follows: TGTGCCAGCAGCCAACAGGGGGGCTATGGCTACACCTTC.

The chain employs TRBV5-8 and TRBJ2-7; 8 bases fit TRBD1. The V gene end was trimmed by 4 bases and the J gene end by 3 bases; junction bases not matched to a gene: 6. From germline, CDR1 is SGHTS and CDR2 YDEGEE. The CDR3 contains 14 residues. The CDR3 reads CASSPDRVFYEQYF. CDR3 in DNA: TGTGCCAGCAGCCCGGACAGGGTTTTCTACGAGCAGTACTTC.

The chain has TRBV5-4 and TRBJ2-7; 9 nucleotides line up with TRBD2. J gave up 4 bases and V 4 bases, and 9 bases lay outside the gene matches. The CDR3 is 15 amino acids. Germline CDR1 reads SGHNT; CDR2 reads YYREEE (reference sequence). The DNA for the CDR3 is TGTGCCAGCAGCCTGGGCGGGGGACTAGCTTACGAGCAGTACTTC. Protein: CASSLGGGLAYEQYF.

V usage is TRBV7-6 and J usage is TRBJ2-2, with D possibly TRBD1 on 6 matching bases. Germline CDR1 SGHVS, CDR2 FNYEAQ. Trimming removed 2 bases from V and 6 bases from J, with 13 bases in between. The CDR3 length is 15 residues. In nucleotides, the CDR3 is TGTGCCAGCAGCTTACTTCAGGCAGGGGCCGGGGAGCTGTTTTTT. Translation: CASSLLQAGAGELFF.

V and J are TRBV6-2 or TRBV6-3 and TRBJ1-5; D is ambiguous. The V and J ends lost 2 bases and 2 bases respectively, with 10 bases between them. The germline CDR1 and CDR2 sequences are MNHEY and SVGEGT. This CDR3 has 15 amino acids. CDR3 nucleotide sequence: TGTGCCAGCAGTTACGAGGGTAGGGGCAATCAGCCCCAGCATTTT. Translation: CASSYEGRGNQPQHF.

CDR3 protein: CASSFRTDPSGELFF. DNA of the CDR3: TGTGCCAGCAGCTTCCGGACAGATCCGAGCGGGGAGCTGTTTTTT. J is TRBJ2-2 and V is TRBV7-9, with D tentatively TRBD1 (6 bases). The V and J ends lost 3 bases and 7 bases respectively, with 15 bases between them. The CDR3 contains 15 residues. In germline, CDR1 is SEHNR, CDR2 FQNEAQ (reference sequence).

The CDR3 loop reads CASSLGDRGHFKTTYEQYF. In DNA, the CDR3 is TGTGCCAGCAGCCTTGGCGACAGGGGCCACTTTAAAACAACCTACGAGCAGTACTTC. V gene TRBV14 combines with J gene TRBJ2-7; 8 bases agree with TRBD1. V lost 4 bases and J lost 2; bases outside the gene matches: 19. Germline V gene lookup returns CDR1 SGHDN and CDR2 FVKESK. The CDR3 is 19 residues long. The full variable domain, its missing parts supplied by reference TRBV14 and TRBJ2-7, is EAGVTQFPSHSVIEKGQTVTLRCDPISGHDNLYWYRRVMGKEIKFLLHFVKESKQDESGMPNNRFLAERTGGTYSTLKVQPAELEDSGVYFCASSLGDRGHFKTTYEQYFGPGTRLTVT.

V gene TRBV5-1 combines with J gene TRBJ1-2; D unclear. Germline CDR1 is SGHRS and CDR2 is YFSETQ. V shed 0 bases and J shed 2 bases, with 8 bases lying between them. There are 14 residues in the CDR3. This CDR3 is CASSLDRGNYGYTF. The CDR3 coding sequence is TGCGCCAGCAGCTTGGACCGCGGGAACTATGGCTACACCTTC.

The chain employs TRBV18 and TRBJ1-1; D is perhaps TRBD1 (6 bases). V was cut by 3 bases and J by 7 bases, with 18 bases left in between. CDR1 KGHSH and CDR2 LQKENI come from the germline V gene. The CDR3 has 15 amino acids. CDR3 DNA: TGTGCCAGCTCACCGTCACACAGGGAGTCCGGTGAAGCTTTCTTT. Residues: CASSPSHRESGEAFF.